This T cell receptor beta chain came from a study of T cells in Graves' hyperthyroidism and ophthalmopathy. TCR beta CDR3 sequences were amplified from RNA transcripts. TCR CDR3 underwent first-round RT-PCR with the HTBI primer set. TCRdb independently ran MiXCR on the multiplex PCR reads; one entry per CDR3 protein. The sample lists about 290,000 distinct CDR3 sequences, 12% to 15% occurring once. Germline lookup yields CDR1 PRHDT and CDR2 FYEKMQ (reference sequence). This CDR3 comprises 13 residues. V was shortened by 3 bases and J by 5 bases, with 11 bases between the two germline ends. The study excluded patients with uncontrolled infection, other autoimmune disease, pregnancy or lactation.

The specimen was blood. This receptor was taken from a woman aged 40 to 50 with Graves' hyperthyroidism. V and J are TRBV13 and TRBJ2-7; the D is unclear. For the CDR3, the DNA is TGTGCCAGCAGCTTGTTTCTAACCGACGAGCAGTACTTC. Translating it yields CASSLFLTDEQYF.